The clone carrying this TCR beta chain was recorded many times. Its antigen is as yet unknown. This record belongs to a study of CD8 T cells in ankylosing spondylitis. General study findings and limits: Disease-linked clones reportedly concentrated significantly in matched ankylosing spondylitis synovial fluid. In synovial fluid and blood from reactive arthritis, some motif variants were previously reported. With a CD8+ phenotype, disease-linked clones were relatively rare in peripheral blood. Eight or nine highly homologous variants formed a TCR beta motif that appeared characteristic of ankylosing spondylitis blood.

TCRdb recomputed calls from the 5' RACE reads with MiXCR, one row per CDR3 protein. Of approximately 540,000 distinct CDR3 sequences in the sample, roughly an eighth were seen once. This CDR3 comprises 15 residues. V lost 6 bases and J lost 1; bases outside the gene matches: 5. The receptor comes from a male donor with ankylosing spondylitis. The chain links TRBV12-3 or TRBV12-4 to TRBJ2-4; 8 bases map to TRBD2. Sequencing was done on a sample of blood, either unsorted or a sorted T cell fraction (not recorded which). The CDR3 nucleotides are TGTGCCAGCAGCCAACCGGGGGGGGCCAAAAACATTCAGTACTTC. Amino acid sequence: CASSQPGGAKNIQYF.